The 27 T cell receptor beta chains reported below all come from one sample, sequenced in a study of shared clonotypes between healthy human individuals. Clones were sequenced by immunoSEQ multiplex PCR, and TCRdb holds only the in-frame ones, with some missing. In the table there are roughly 2,500,000 clones, over 85% of which are singletons. Sample: naive CD4+ T cells from PBMCs. Regarding subset: CD45RA+ positively selected. The receptors originated from a man aged 18 to 35 in good health. Some clones in this sample may be carry-over from other donors' samples.

This rearrangement joins TRBV6-1 to TRBJ2-3; TRBD2 agrees at 11 bases. The CDR3 totals 16 residues. Germline V gives CDR1 MNHNS, CDR2 SASEGT. V lost 2 bases and J lost 4; bases outside the gene matches: 5. CDR3 DNA sequence: TGTGCCAGCAGTGAAAATGCTAGCGGGAGGTCAGATACGCAGTATTTT. It codes for CASSENASGRSDTQYF.

The chain links TRBV18 to TRBJ2-3, with D perhaps assigned TRBD1 or TRBD2 (5 bases each). Germline V lookup: CDR1 KGHSH, CDR2 LQKENI. Between the trimmed V and J ends, which lost 3 bases and 7 bases, there was a span of 23 bases. CDR3 size: 17 residues. The CDR3 is CASSPYLELAEGNTQYF. The CDR3 bases are TGTGCCAGCTCACCTTACCTCGAATTGGCAGAGGGGAATACGCAGTATTTT.

V is TRBV5-1 and J is TRBJ1-4; possible D gene TRBD1, 6 bases. Germline CDR1 reads SGHRS; CDR2 reads YFSETQ. CDR3 length equals 14 residues. Trimming removed 7 bases at V and 5 bases at J, with 15 bases between. CDR3 sequence (DNA): TGCGCCAGCTGCCGGGGGGGCCGCAATGAAAAACTGTTTTTT. Translated: CASCRGGRNEKLFF.

The chain employs TRBV7-3 and TRBJ2-1; 11 bases align to TRBD2. The CDR3 sequence is 15 residues long. The germline V gene has CDR1 SGHTA and CDR2 FQGTGA. With V trimmed by 5 bases and J by 5 bases, 5 bases remained unmatched. The CDR3 bases are TGTGCCAGCAGCATACTAGCGGGAGTAGACAATGAGCAGTTCTTC. Translated, it gives CASSILAGVDNEQFF.

The V and J genes are TRBV7-9 and TRBJ1-2; 7 bases are a match to TRBD1. Looked up from germline, CDR1 is SEHNR and CDR2 is FQNEAQ (reference sequence). V gave up 1 base and J gave up 4 bases; unmatched junction bases: 3. The CDR3 is 14 amino acids. CDR3 DNA: TGTGCCAGCAGCTTAGGACAGGGCACCTATGGCTACACCTTC. Its protein is CASSLGQGTYGYTF.

This rearrangement joins TRBV5-1 to TRBJ2-2, with a weak D call TRBD1 (5 bases). Looked up from germline, CDR1 is SGHRS and CDR2 is YFSETQ. The CDR3 runs to 16 residues. V was trimmed by 0 bases and J by 3 bases, leaving 12 bases between them. CDR3 amino acids: CASSLDWEGDTGELFF. CDR3 DNA: TGCGCCAGCAGCTTGGATTGGGAAGGGGACACCGGGGAGCTGTTTTTT.

The V call is TRBV5-1, the J call TRBJ1-1; D possibly corresponds to TRBD1 (6 bases). Per germline, CDR1 SGHRS and CDR2 YFSETQ. This CDR3 has 16 amino acids. V shed 2 bases and J shed 1 base, with 15 bases lying between them. Written as DNA, the CDR3 is TGCGCCAGCAGCTTCGGAAGGGGGTCGGGGAACACTGAAGCTTTCTTT. It yields the protein CASSFGRGSGNTEAFF.

The V and J genes are TRBV7-3 and TRBJ2-7; 11 bases align to TRBD2. The CDR3 is 15 amino acids. In germline, CDR1 is SGHTA, CDR2 FQGTGA. V was clipped by 5 bases and J by 2 bases; unmatched bases: 5. CDR3 nucleotides: TGTGCCAGCAGCCCGGGGACTAGCGGAGCCTACGAGCAGTACTTC. This codes for CASSPGTSGAYEQYF.

V and J are TRBV6-6 and TRBJ1-5, with TRBD1 identical over 10 bases. V gave up 6 bases and J gave up 1 base; unmatched junction bases: 6. Germline V gene sequence: CDR1 MNHNY, CDR2 SVGAGI (reference sequence). The CDR3 is 16 residues long. The CDR3 DNA follows: TGTGCCAGCAGCAGACAGGGGGCTAGGAGCAATCAGCCCCAGCATTTT. This gives the protein CASSRQGARSNQPQHF.

The chain has TRBV6-4 and TRBJ2-2, with 7 bases that match TRBD2. Germline CDR1 and CDR2: MRHNA and SNTAGT. This CDR3 comprises 15 residues. V gave up 9 bases and J gave up 9 bases; unmatched junction bases: 16. The CDR3 DNA reads as TGTGCCAGAACACCGGGACTAATAGTCGTCCGGGAGCTGTTTTTT. Translation gives CARTPGLIVVRELFF.

The CDR3 DNA is TGTGCCAGCAGGGCGGGAGGGTACAATGAGCAGTTCTTC. Amino acid sequence: CASRAGGYNEQFF. This sequence joins TRBV6-6 and TRBJ2-1; TRBD2 aligns across 9 bases. With 6 bases clipped from V and 4 bases from J, the junction kept 1 base outside the gene matches. This CDR3 has 13 residues. Germline assignment: CDR1 MNHNY and CDR2 SVGAGI (reference sequence).

V is TRBV9 and J is TRBJ2-6, with 11 bases fitting TRBD1. With V trimmed by 2 bases and J by 1 base, 2 bases remained unmatched. Germline CDR1 and CDR2: SGDLS and YYNGEE. The length of the CDR3 is 17 residues. The CDR3: CASSVRDRGSGANVLTF. The CDR3 bases are TGTGCCAGCAGCGTTCGGGACAGGGGGTCTGGGGCCAACGTCCTGACTTTC.

The rearrangement joins TRBV7-9 to TRBJ1-2; D might be TRBD1 (6 bases). Trimming took off 11 bases at V and 0 bases at J, with 19 bases between the two ends. There are 15 residues in the CDR3. CDR1 and CDR2 from the germline V gene are SEHNR and FQNEAQ (reference sequence). CDR3 DNA: TGTGCCGGGGGCTGGGGGCACGGAGCTAACTATGGCTACACCTTC. It specifies CAGGWGHGANYGYTF.

V gene TRBV27 combines with J gene TRBJ2-6, with D perhaps TRBD1 or TRBD2 (7 bases each). The CDR3 spans 18 residues. Germline CDR1 is MNHEY and CDR2 is SMNVEV (reference sequence). The V gene lost 3 bases and the J gene lost 0 bases, with 15 bases spanning the gap. CDR3 bases: TGTGCCAGCAGTTTCAGGGGGGGACGGAACTCTGGGGCCAACGTCCTGACTTTC. Protein product: CASSFRGGRNSGANVLTF. The whole variable domain, remainder taken from reference TRBV27 and TRBJ2-6, is EAQVTQNPRYLITVTGKKLTVTCSQNMNHEYMSWYRQDPGLGLRQIYYSMNVEVTDKGDVPEGYKVSRKEKRNFPLILESPSPNQTSLYFCASSFRGGRNSGANVLTFGAGSRLTVL.

This chain connects TRBV2 to TRBJ2-7, with D perhaps TRBD2 (6 bases). This CDR3 contains 14 residues. Germline-derived CDR1 and CDR2 are SNHLY and FYNNEI. V was shortened by 4 bases and J by 3 bases, with 13 bases between the two germline ends. In nucleotides, the CDR3 is TGTGCCAGCAGTGTCGTTGCGGGAAGCTACGAGCAGTACTTC. Protein: CASSVVAGSYEQYF.

The V and J genes are TRBV19 and TRBJ1-1; no clear D. The length of the CDR3 is 12 residues. Germline V gene data show CDR1 as LNHDA and CDR2 as SQIVND (reference sequence). Trimming took 10 bases from V and 11 from J, leaving 20 bases between them. The CDR3 loop is CATRRERENAFF. The CDR3 bases are TGTGCCACCAGGAGAGAGAGGGAGAATGCTTTCTTT.

The V gene is TRBV6-6, the J gene TRBJ2-7; 10 nucleotides line up with TRBD1. The V gene's germline CDR1 is MNHNY and CDR2 SVGAGI (reference sequence). The CDR3 has 14 amino acids. V gave up 5 bases and J gave up 4 bases; unmatched junction bases: 5. The CDR3, as DNA: TGTGCCAGCAGTCGACAGGGGGCGAGGTACGAGCAGTACTTC. This sequence encodes CASSRQGARYEQYF.

The V gene is TRBV12-5, the J gene TRBJ1-1, with D perhaps matching TRBD1 (5 bases). Looked up from germline, CDR1 is LGHNT and CDR2 is FRNRAP. V dropped 4 bases and J dropped 3 bases, with 12 bases sitting between them. The CDR3 length is 14 residues. CDR3 bases: TGTGCTAGTGGTTGGGGGGGAATGGACACTGAAGCTTTCTTT. Protein sequence: CASGWGGMDTEAFF.

The DNA for the CDR3 is TGTGCCAGCAGCTTCGTACACGAGCAGTACTTC. Protein: CASSFVHEQYF. This chain joins TRBV11-3 and TRBJ2-7; D call uncertain. The CDR3 consists of 11 residues. The germline V gene encodes CDR1 SGHNT and CDR2 YENEEA. The V gene lost 3 bases and the J gene lost 5 bases, with 5 bases spanning the gap.

The chain has TRBV9 and TRBJ2-1, with D possibly TRBD2 on 5 matching bases. The V gene lost 0 bases and the J gene lost 7 bases, with 14 bases spanning the gap. This CDR3 spans 15 amino acids. Germline assignment: CDR1 SGDLS and CDR2 YYNGEE. This CDR3 is CASSVGRGWRNEQFF. In nucleotides, the CDR3 is TGTGCCAGCAGCGTAGGACGTGGGTGGAGGAATGAGCAGTTCTTC.

The V call is TRBV4-2, the J call TRBJ2-1; 12 bases agree with TRBD2. After removal of 0 bases from V and 9 bases from J, the junction contained 15 bases not matched to a gene. Germline V gene lookup returns CDR1 LGHNA and CDR2 YNFKEQ. The CDR3 loop spans 19 amino acids. CDR3 protein: CASSQDRAPGLAGGVEQFF. DNA for the CDR3: TGTGCCAGCAGCCAAGATAGGGCACCAGGTCTAGCGGGAGGGGTTGAGCAGTTCTTC.

As to this clone: This CDR3 is also generated by other DNA sequences in the sample. The V gene is TRBV7-3, the J gene TRBJ2-2; D not resolved. CDR1 and CDR2 from the germline V gene are SGHTA and FQGTGA. This CDR3 is 13 amino acids long. Deletions cut 4 bases from V and 4 bases from J, with 7 bases between. The CDR3 loop reads CASSSVGTGELFF. The CDR3 DNA reads TGTGCCAGCAGCTCAGTGGGCACCGGGGAGCTGTTTTTT.

V gene TRBV7-9 combines with J gene TRBJ1-1; D may be TRBD1 (5 bases). Per the germline V gene, CDR1 is SEHNR and CDR2 is FQNEAQ (reference sequence). This CDR3 has 13 residues. Trimming stripped 2 bases from V and 7 bases from J, with 11 bases between. The CDR3 reads CASSLTTELEAFF. In DNA form, the CDR3 reads TGTGCCAGCAGCTTAACGACAGAGCTTGAAGCTTTCTTT. The full variable domain, rest sourced from reference TRBV7-9 and TRBJ1-1, is DTGVSQNPRHKITKRGQNVTFRCDPISEHNRLYWYRQTLGQGPEFLTYFQNEAQLEKSRLLSDRFSAERPKGSFSTLEIQRTEQGDSAMYLCASSLTTELEAFFGQGTRLTVV.

For the CDR3, the DNA is TGTGCCAGCAAACGGGACTGGACCTACTACGAGGGGCAGTACTTC. Its protein is CASKRDWTYYEGQYF. The chain is built from TRBV28 and TRBJ2-7; D possibly corresponds to TRBD2 (6 bases). The CDR3 consists of 15 residues. Germline values: CDR1 MDHEN, CDR2 SYDVKM. Trimming left V 7 bases short and J 9 bases short, with 25 bases between.

The CDR3 DNA sequence: TGTGCCAGCAGCTCCCACGGGTCAGCTCTCCCGGTCACCGGGGAGCTGTTTTTT. Translated: CASSSHGSALPVTGELFF. The chain is built from TRBV9 and TRBJ2-2; D remains ambiguous. V lost 4 bases to trimming and J lost 4 bases, with 23 bases between them. CDR1 and CDR2 (germline): SGDLS, YYNGEE. The CDR3 loop spans 18 amino acids.

This chain links TRBV5-1 with TRBJ2-1; 8 bases map to TRBD1. The V gene's germline CDR1 is SGHRS and CDR2 YFSETQ. V shed 2 bases, J shed 8 bases, and the junction held 6 bases outside the gene matches. The CDR3 loop spans 14 amino acids. The CDR3 loop is CASSLGQGTDEQFF. The CDR3 coding sequence is TGCGCCAGCAGCTTAGGACAGGGAACGGATGAGCAGTTCTTC.

The V gene is TRBV2, the J gene TRBJ1-1; 9 bases line up with TRBD1. This CDR3 is 15 amino acids long. Germline assignment: CDR1 SNHLY and CDR2 FYNNEI. Trimming at V came to 4 bases and at J to 2 bases, leaving 5 bases not matched to a gene. DNA of the CDR3: TGTGCCAGCAGTGTCGAGGGACAGGGTAACACTGAAGCTTTCTTT. It yields the protein CASSVEGQGNTEAFF.